This is a list of T cell receptor beta chains from one sample in a study of blood T cell repertoires in COVID-19. TCRdb's table, derived via immunoSEQ multiplex PCR, lists solely in-frame clones and lacks some. The table lists roughly 400,000 clones, more than 70% of them singletons. Input material: peripheral blood. These receptors all stem from an older woman with COVID-19, enrolled during active disease. CDR3s leave out the opening cysteine and the closing phenylalanine or tryptophan. A D gene is named only where the DNA matches it firmly.

TRBV3-1/TRBV3-2	TRBD1	TRBJ1-4	ASSQAGTGEKLF
TRBV3-1/TRBV3-2	.	TRBJ1-5	ASSLQPDQPQH
TRBV29-1	TRBD2	TRBJ2-2	SVGAGGSTGELF
TRBV2	.	TRBJ1-2	ASTKGVGYDYGYT
TRBV19	TRBD1	TRBJ2-7	ASSIGQALYEQY
TRBV27	.	TRBJ2-2	ASSFGTSPLF
TRBV5-4	.	TRBJ1-1	ASRQALNTEAF
TRBV6-5	.	TRBJ1-2	ASRTPLGAIT
TRBV4-1	.	TRBJ1-5	ASSQVAQGGYGNQPQH
TRBV29-1	TRBD1	TRBJ1-1	SVADRIDTEAF
TRBV19	.	TRBJ2-4	ASTAGSLAKNIQY
TRBV6-5	TRBD1	TRBJ1-2	ASRTGFPGYGYT
TRBV3-1/TRBV3-2	.	TRBJ2-5	ASSQDGDSSQETQY
TRBV15	.	TRBJ2-1	ATSRLQRGKQF
TRBV6-5	.	TRBJ2-1	ASSYSPSSYNEQF
TRBV28	.	TRBJ1-3	ASRKMGAGNTIY
TRBV5-1	.	TRBJ2-5	ASSLQGREETQY
TRBV3-1/TRBV3-2	.	TRBJ2-1	ASSQGTTSSYNEQF
TRBV18	.	TRBJ1-2	ASSRGASDYGYT
TRBV6-5	.	TRBJ1-4	ASSSRPGSTNEKLF
TRBV9	.	TRBJ2-2	ASSVVGGGGELF
TRBV10-3	.	TRBJ2-6	AISDRVAGANVLT
TRBV15	.	TRBJ1-6	ATSLIQGVTYNSPLH
TRBV15	TRBD1	TRBJ1-6	ATSTIGQGDYSSYNSPLH
TRBV3-1/TRBV3-2	.	TRBJ2-3	ASSRSGVDTQY
TRBV6-6	.	TRBJ1-1	ATSRDTEAF
TRBV2	TRBD1	TRBJ1-5	ASSLVSQGAQH
TRBV11-2	.	TRBJ1-2	ASSLDRYGYT